Presented here are 20 T cell receptor beta chains from one specimen sequenced in a study of blood T cell repertoires in COVID-19. Clones were sequenced by immunoSEQ multiplex PCR, and TCRdb holds only the in-frame ones, with some missing. The sample lists 150,000 to 250,000 clones, roughly 94% occurring once. The material sequenced was peripheral blood. These receptors originate from a man aged 30 to 45 with COVID-19, enrolled during active disease.

The genes are TRBV5-6 and TRBJ1-6; D not resolved. This CDR3 comprises 15 residues. Per the germline V gene, CDR1 is SGHDT and CDR2 is YYEEEE. Trimming removed 0 bases at V and 7 bases at J, with 11 bases between. The CDR3 spells CASSLGGLGNSPLHF. The CDR3 coding sequence is TGTGCCAGCAGCTTGGGCGGTCTTGGGAATTCACCCCTCCACTTT.

The chain employs TRBV4-2 and TRBJ2-2; 8 bases fit TRBD1. The CDR3 has 18 amino acids. CDR1 is LGHNA and CDR2 is YNFKEQ in the germline V gene. V was clipped by 0 bases and J by 5 bases; unmatched bases: 11. CDR3 nucleotide sequence: TGTGCCAGCAGCCAAGATCTCAGGGGGCGACTGGTAACCGGGGAGCTGTTTTTT. Translation gives CASSQDLRGRLVTGELFF.

The chain combines TRBV18 with TRBJ1-2; 7 bases match TRBD1. CDR1 KGHSH and CDR2 LQKENI come from the germline V gene. This CDR3 contains 15 residues. The trim removed 6 bases at V and 2 bases at J, leaving 9 bases unmatched. The CDR3 loop is CASSQTGVLNYGYTF. CDR3 DNA: TGTGCCAGCTCGCAAACAGGGGTCCTGAACTATGGCTACACCTTC.

The chain has TRBV11-2 and TRBJ2-5, with 11 bases fitting TRBD1. V lost 4 bases to trimming and J lost 0 bases; unmatched junction nucleotides: 1. Germline loops: CDR1 SGHAT, CDR2 FQNNGV. This CDR3 comprises 15 residues. The CDR3 DNA reads as TGTGCCAGCAGCTGGACAGGGGGCAACCAAGAGACCCAGTACTTC. Its translation: CASSWTGGNQETQYF.

This chain links TRBV29-1 with TRBJ2-7; weak D call: TRBD2 (5 bases). Per the germline V gene, CDR1 is SQVTM and CDR2 is ANQGSEA. The CDR3 has 13 amino acids. The V gene lost 3 bases and the J gene lost 3 bases, with 12 bases spanning the gap. This chain's CDR3 is CSVERAGLYEQYF. CDR3 DNA: TGCAGCGTTGAGCGGGCTGGTCTCTACGAGCAGTACTTC.

V gene TRBV3-1 (or the pseudogene TRBV3-2) combines with J gene TRBJ1-2; D gene ambiguous. This CDR3 has 13 residues. Germline CDR1 reads LGHDT; CDR2 reads YNNKEL (reference sequence). V dropped 1 base and J dropped 3 bases, with 6 bases sitting between them. CDR3 protein: CASSQVQYYGYTF. For the CDR3, the DNA is TGTGCCAGCAGCCAAGTTCAGTACTATGGCTACACCTTC.

The chain combines TRBV4-1 with TRBJ2-5; a possible D gene is TRBD1 (5 bases). The germline CDR1 and CDR2 sequences are MGHRA and YSYEKL. With 0 bases removed from V and 3 bases from J, the gap between germline ends came to 14 bases. CDR3 size: 16 residues. As DNA, the CDR3 is TGCGCCAGCAGCCAAGAAGCAGGACAACCTGAAGAGACCCAGTACTTC. As protein: CASSQEAGQPEETQYF.

The V call is TRBV7-9, the J call TRBJ2-7; 10 bases line up with TRBD1. The CDR3 is 15 residues long. Trimming cost V 5 bases and J 2 bases; bases outside gene matches: 6. Germline CDR1 SEHNR, CDR2 FQNEAQ (reference sequence). CDR3 protein: CASSAQTGGPYEQYF. The DNA for the CDR3 is TGTGCCAGCAGCGCCCAGACAGGGGGCCCCTACGAGCAGTACTTC.

The gene calls are TRBV5-4 and TRBJ2-7; 10 nucleotides line up with TRBD2. J lost 1 base, V lost 6 bases, and 7 bases had no gene match. Germline lookup yields CDR1 SGHNT and CDR2 YYREEE (reference sequence). The CDR3 totals 15 residues. CDR3: CASNIAGGPSYEQYF. Written as DNA, the CDR3 is TGTGCCAGCAACATAGCGGGGGGACCTTCCTACGAGCAGTACTTC.

The chain uses TRBV6-5 and TRBJ1-2; D is undetermined. Germline V gene lookup returns CDR1 MNHEY and CDR2 SVGAGI. V lost 6 bases to trimming and J lost 8 bases, with 13 bases between them. The CDR3 is 12 residues long. The CDR3 DNA sequence: TGTGCCAGCAGGCCGGAGGTGGGCGGCTACACCTTC. Protein product: CASRPEVGGYTF.

The chain is built from TRBV25-1 and TRBJ1-6; 8 nucleotides align to TRBD1. V shed 1 base, J shed 9 bases, and the junction held 11 bases outside the gene matches. Germline V gene data show CDR1 as MGHDK and CDR2 as SYGVNS. The CDR3 spans 17 residues. CDR3 residues: CASSESSATGVGSPLHF. The CDR3 DNA reads as TGTGCCAGCAGTGAATCTTCCGCGACAGGGGTTGGTTCACCCCTCCACTTT. The full variable domain, its missing parts supplied by reference TRBV25-1 and TRBJ1-6, is EADIYQTPRYLVIGTGKKITLECSQTMGHDKMYWYQQDPGMELHLIHYSYGVNSTEKGDLSSESTVSRIRTEHFPLTLESARPSHTSQYLCASSESSATGVGSPLHFGNGTRLTVT.

The CDR3, as DNA: TGCGCCAGCAGCCAAGGAGGGACAGGCGGTAATCAGCCCCAGCATTTT. It translates to CASSQGGTGGNQPQHF. This chain connects TRBV4-1 to TRBJ1-5, with TRBD1 identical over 8 bases. The V gene's germline CDR1 is MGHRA and CDR2 YSYEKL. The V gene end was trimmed by 1 base and the J gene end by 4 bases; junction bases not matched to a gene: 6. CDR3 length: 16 residues.

This clone has only one observation. This chain joins TRBV7-9 and TRBJ1-3, with D tentatively TRBD1 (6 bases). Trimming took off 6 bases at V and 2 bases at J, with 11 bases between the two ends. Germline assignment: CDR1 SEHNR and CDR2 FQNEAQ (reference sequence). The CDR3 sequence is 14 residues long. CDR3 loop: CASSQQGTGNTIYF. CDR3 nucleotide sequence: TGTGCCAGCAGTCAACAGGGAACTGGAAACACCATATATTTT.

This chain joins TRBV29-1 and TRBJ1-1, with D maybe TRBD1 (6 bases). Trimming cost V 7 bases and J 0 bases, with 12 bases left between them. The CDR3 is 13 amino acids. Germline V gene lookup returns CDR1 SQVTM and CDR2 ANQGSEA. CDR3 loop: CSARQDMNTEAFF. In DNA form, the CDR3 reads TGCAGCGCGCGACAGGACATGAACACTGAAGCTTTCTTT.

This chain uses TRBV11-3 with TRBJ1-3; D unclear. CDR1 SGHNT and CDR2 YENEEA come from the germline V gene. Trimming removed 5 bases from V and 0 bases from J, with 11 bases in between. This CDR3 spans 15 amino acids. This CDR3 reads CASSPGGSSGNTIYF. The CDR3, as DNA: TGTGCCAGCAGCCCGGGCGGGAGCTCTGGAAACACCATATATTTT.

The rearrangement joins TRBV7-2 to TRBJ2-1; a possible D gene is TRBD1 (6 bases). The germline V and J ends were trimmed by 0 bases and 4 bases, with 10 bases remaining between them. This CDR3 is 15 amino acids long. The germline gives CDR1 SGHTA, CDR2 FQGNSA. In DNA form, the CDR3 reads TGTGCCAGCAGCTTAGCAGGTCAGGGGTACAATGAGCAGTTCTTC. It encodes CASSLAGQGYNEQFF.

V and J are TRBV5-6 and TRBJ1-1, with D possibly being TRBD1 (5 bases). The CDR3 extends over 14 amino acids. Trimming shortened V by 1 base and J by 4 bases, and 11 bases separated the two germline ends. CDR1 is SGHDT and CDR2 is YYEEEE in the germline V gene. For the CDR3, the DNA is TGTGCCAGCAGCTTGATTGCGGGGACCACTGAAGCTTTCTTT. As protein: CASSLIAGTTEAFF.

J is TRBJ1-1 and V is TRBV18; D may be TRBD1 (6 bases). The germline V gene has CDR1 KGHSH and CDR2 LQKENI. The V gene lost 1 base and the J gene lost 4 bases, with 16 bases spanning the gap. This CDR3 is 16 amino acids long. This chain's CDR3 is CASSPQARGDSTEAFF. The CDR3 DNA reads as TGTGCCAGCTCACCACAAGCCAGGGGTGATTCCACTGAAGCTTTCTTT.

The chain is built from TRBV5-1 and TRBJ2-2; 7 nucleotides line up with TRBD1. The CDR3 consists of 19 residues. V dropped 4 bases and J dropped 0; count of bases not matched to a gene: 15. Germline V gene lookup returns CDR1 SGHRS and CDR2 YFSETQ. The CDR3 sequence is CASSVLRDSLTPNTGELFF. In DNA, the CDR3 is TGCGCCAGCAGCGTCCTCCGGGACAGCCTAACTCCGAACACCGGGGAGCTGTTTTTT.

The V gene is TRBV13, the J gene TRBJ2-3, with 10 bases fitting TRBD2. The CDR3 is 16 residues long. Trimming at V came to 5 bases and at J to 2 bases, leaving 7 bases not matched to a gene. Looked up from germline, CDR1 is PRHDT and CDR2 is FYEKMQ (reference sequence). CDR3: CASSPVSGGNTDTQYF. Here the CDR3 DNA reads TGTGCCAGCAGCCCCGTTAGCGGGGGGAACACAGATACGCAGTATTTT.